This record covers a single T cell receptor (beta chain). This entry is derived from a study of technical replicates of blood from a handful of donors. The CDR3 is 16 amino acids. From germline, CDR1 is ENHRY and CDR2 SYGVKD. The J segment lost 2 bases and the V segment lost 5 bases, leaving 12 bases of the junction unmatched. Only in-frame clones appear in the TCRdb table, and some are missing; sequencing was by immunoSEQ multiplex PCR. The data show about 15,000 clones, about four fifths seen once. Sequencing was performed on PBMCs. The sequence came from a human donor in good health. Some clones in this sample may be carry-over from other donors' samples. The chain couples TRBV10-3 to TRBJ2-7, with 7 bases aligning to TRBD2. The CDR3 here is CAISKTGGTEPYEQYF. The CDR3 DNA is TGTGCCATCAGTAAAACCGGGGGGACCGAGCCCTACGAGCAGTACTTC.